What follows are 26 T cell receptor beta chains derived from one specimen sequenced in a study of regulatory T cells in long-lasting Graves disease. Time point denoted: persistent/refractory GD, antithyroid drugs over 5 years with positive TRAb. TCR sequences were obtained from RNA taken from PBMCs. Both iRepertoire HTBI primers and Arm-PCR of CDR3 regions were used to build the TCR beta libraries. Each CDR3 protein gets one entry after TCRdb re-called the multiplex PCR reads with MiXCR. Among around 460,000 distinct CDR3 sequences listed, roughly 22% were seen once. The sequenced sample was peripheral blood mononuclear cells (PBMCs), obtained when the disease was refractory, from a patient treated with antithyroid drugs. The receptors come from a female donor with Graves disease.

About this clonotype: A far larger clone is just one base off, so this is likely a read error. The V call is TRBV7-2, the J call TRBJ2-1; 7 nucleotides agree with TRBD1. With 6 bases clipped from V and 13 bases from J, the junction kept 21 bases outside the gene matches. The CDR3 covers 16 residues. Germline CDR1 and CDR2: SGHTA and FQGNSA. The CDR3 protein is CASSSRDRASQETQFF. CDR3 in DNA: TGTGCCAGCAGTAGCCGGGACAGAGCTAGCCAAGAGACCCAGTTCTTC.

Ten or more counts support this clonotype. This chain joins TRBV12-3 or TRBV12-4 and TRBJ1-4; maybe TRBD1 (5 bases). Trimming took 2 bases from V and 8 from J, leaving 12 bases between them. The CDR3 sequence is 14 residues long. The CDR3 reads CASSLQVGVEKLFF. CDR3 coding DNA: TGTGCCAGCAGTTTACAAGTAGGGGTCGAAAAACTGTTTTTT.

This clonotype was seen at least ten times. This rearrangement joins TRBV12-3 or TRBV12-4 to TRBJ2-5; no clear D. Trimming shortened V by 4 bases and J by 5 bases, and 11 bases separated the two germline ends. This CDR3 region has 13 residues. CDR3 in amino acids: CASSWTEWETQYF. The DNA of the CDR3 is TGTGCCAGCAGTTGGACGGAGTGGGAGACCCAGTACTTC.

The sample holds one count of this clonotype. The chain uses TRBV3-1 and TRBJ1-6; D remains ambiguous. Germline CDR1 is LGHDT and CDR2 is YNNKEL (reference sequence). The CDR3 is 12 residues long. Trimming took off 7 bases at V and 9 bases at J, with 10 bases between the two ends. CDR3 in amino acids: CASTAEGSPLHF. The CDR3 DNA reads as TGTGCCAGCACAGCCGAGGGTTCACCCCTCCACTTT. Full variable domain (outside the CDR3, taken from reference TRBV3-1 and TRBJ1-6): DTAVSQTPKYLVTQMGNDKSIKCEQNLGHDTMYWYKQDSKKFLKIMFSYNNKELIINETVPNRFSPKSPDKAHLNLHINSLELGDSAVYFCASTAEGSPLHFGNGTRLTVT.

This clonotype has at least ten counts. This chain links TRBV7-2 with TRBJ1-1; D remains ambiguous. Between the trimmed V and J ends, which lost 0 bases and 4 bases, there was a span of 9 bases. CDR3 size: 14 residues. Germline V lookup: CDR1 SGHTA, CDR2 FQGNSA. Written as DNA, the CDR3 is TGTGCCAGCAGCTTAGCTGCAATGCGCACTGAAGCTTTCTTT. Protein sequence: CASSLAAMRTEAFF.

This clonotype was counted at least ten times. This sequence joins TRBV11-2 and TRBJ2-1, with D tentatively TRBD1 (6 bases). The germline V and J ends were trimmed by 5 bases and 12 bases, with 17 bases remaining between them. From germline, CDR1 is SGHAT and CDR2 FQNNGV. The CDR3 loop spans 13 amino acids. The CDR3 DNA follows: TGTGCCAGCAGCGTATACAGGGCTATCGGGCAGTTCTTC. It specifies CASSVYRAIGQFF.

This clonotype was recorded many times. The rearrangement joins TRBV6-2 or TRBV6-3 to TRBJ2-7; TRBD1 matches 7 bases. The CDR3 has 15 amino acids. The V and J ends lost 2 bases and 3 bases, in that order; junction bases with no gene match: 7. Germline-derived CDR1 and CDR2 are MNHEY and SVGEGT. CDR3 sequence: CASSYDRERDYEQYF. CDR3 nucleotides: TGTGCCAGCAGTTACGACAGGGAACGAGACTACGAGCAGTACTTC.

The sample holds many counts of this clonotype. The rearrangement links TRBV12-3 or TRBV12-4 to TRBJ1-2; D is unclear. Trimming pared 8 bases from V and 9 bases from J, leaving 25 bases between. The CDR3 runs to 15 residues. The DNA of the CDR3 is TGTGCCAGCGGGGTGAGCGGGGAGGACCTAAGAAGCTACACCTTC. This codes for CASGVSGEDLRSYTF.

In the case of this clonotype: This may come from a read error, since a much larger clone is one base off. The V and J genes are TRBV6-4 and TRBJ1-2; D is uncertain. The CDR3 length is 12 residues. CDR1 is MRHNA and CDR2 is SNTAGT in the germline V gene. In DNA, the CDR3 is TGTGCCAGCAGCGAAAGGTTTTATGGCCACACCTTC. Translation: CASSERFYGHTF.

The V call is TRBV10-3, the J call TRBJ2-2, with unresolved D. CDR3 length: 13 amino acids. Germline V lookup: CDR1 ENHRY, CDR2 SYGVKD. V lost 3 bases to trimming and J lost 5 bases, with 7 bases between them. CDR3 region: CAISESPTGELFF. CDR3 DNA: TGTGCCATCAGTGAATCCCCGACCGGGGAGCTGTTTTTT.

This clonotype was seen more than once but under ten times. This chain uses TRBV29-1 with TRBJ2-2; 12 bases fit TRBD2. This CDR3 is 14 amino acids long. The germline gives CDR1 SQVTM, CDR2 ANQGSEA. Trimming cost V 4 bases and J 7 bases; bases outside gene matches: 4. CDR3 sequence (DNA): TGCAGCGTTGGGACTAGCGGGACCGGCGGGGAGCTGTTTTTT. Translated: CSVGTSGTGGELFF.

This clonotype has more than one count but fewer than ten. DNA of the CDR3: TGTGCCTGGAGTGGTTTGGGGGACGGCAATCAGCCCCAGCATTTT. Translation gives CAWSGLGDGNQPQHF. The chain uses TRBV30 and TRBJ1-5; D may be TRBD1 (5 bases). Trimming stripped 1 base from V and 2 bases from J, with 12 bases between. Germline CDR1 and CDR2: GTSNPN and SVGIG (reference sequence). This CDR3 has 15 residues. The variable domain in full, with the rest retrieved from reference TRBV30 and TRBJ1-5, is SQTIHQWPATLVQPVGSPLSLECTVEGTSNPNLYWYRQAAGRGLQLLFYSVGIGQISSEVPQNLSASRPQDRQFILSSKKLLLSDSGFYLCAWSGLGDGNQPQHFGDGTRLSIL.

This clonotype was seen at least ten times. This chain joins TRBV6-1 and TRBJ2-5; 10 bases line up with TRBD2. This CDR3 region has 15 residues. Per germline, CDR1 MNHNS and CDR2 SASEGT. V was pared by 8 bases and J by 5 bases, with 11 bases of the junction left unmatched. In nucleotides, the CDR3 is TGTGCCAGCTCTGCTAGCGGGAGAATGTGGGAGACCCAGTACTTC. This codes for CASSASGRMWETQYF.

This clonotype was found a few times. The genes are TRBV20-1 and TRBJ2-5; D gene unclear. From germline, CDR1 is DFQATT and CDR2 SNEGSKA (reference sequence). The V and J ends lost 6 bases and 4 bases respectively, with 12 bases between them. CDR3 length: 12 residues. CDR3 region: CSATPDGETQYF. The CDR3 nucleotides are TGCAGTGCAACTCCGGACGGAGAGACCCAGTACTTC.

This clonotype was counted many times. The chain recombines TRBV2 with TRBJ1-3; D unresolved. Per the germline V gene, CDR1 is SNHLY and CDR2 is FYNNEI. Trimming pared 3 bases from V and 0 bases from J, leaving 9 bases between. This CDR3 is 15 amino acids long. CDR3 loop: CASSEQSFSGNTIYF. As DNA, the CDR3 is TGTGCCAGCAGTGAGCAGTCATTCTCTGGAAACACCATATATTTT.

There are many counts of this clonotype. The V call is TRBV3-1, the J call TRBJ2-7, with D uncertain. The CDR3 length is 12 residues. Looked up from germline, CDR1 is LGHDT and CDR2 is YNNKEL (reference sequence). V dropped 4 bases and J dropped 0 bases, with 4 bases sitting between them. The CDR3 reads CASSRSSYEQYF. CDR3 DNA sequence: TGTGCCAGCAGCCGAAGCTCCTACGAGCAGTACTTC.

This clonotype has at least ten counts. The rearrangement joins TRBV27 to TRBJ1-4, with D maybe TRBD1 (5 bases). V lost 6 bases, J lost 8 bases, and 16 bases lay in between. Germline V gives CDR1 MNHEY, CDR2 SMNVEV (reference sequence). The length of the CDR3 is 14 residues. The CDR3 loop is CASRKVAGFEKLFF. As DNA, the CDR3 is TGTGCCAGCAGGAAAGTGGCAGGGTTCGAAAAACTGTTTTTT.

Ten or more counts support this clonotype. The rearrangement uses TRBV2 and TRBJ1-2, with TRBD1 identical over 10 bases. This CDR3 has 14 residues. Trimming removed 5 bases from V and 4 bases from J; junction bases left unmatched: 4. Germline CDR1 is SNHLY and CDR2 is FYNNEI. The CDR3 DNA reads TGTGCCAGCAGTATGACAGGGGGCGTCTATGGCTACACCTTC. This encodes CASSMTGGVYGYTF.

The genes are TRBV7-2 and TRBJ2-5, with 8 bases that match TRBD1. This CDR3 is built from 15 residues. Looked up from germline, CDR1 is SGHTA and CDR2 is FQGNSA. The junction had 10 bases not matched to a gene; V was cut back by 8 bases and J by 2 bases. The CDR3 DNA reads as TGTGCCAGCGGGACTGGGACAGGAAGTCAAGAGACCCAGTACTTC. Protein sequence: CASGTGTGSQETQYF.

This clonotype was counted ten times or more. The chain couples TRBV20-1 to TRBJ1-2; TRBD1 is a possible D gene (6 bases). The V gene lost 6 bases and the J gene lost 2 bases, with 13 bases spanning the gap. Germline V gives CDR1 DFQATT, CDR2 SNEGSKA (reference sequence). There are 13 residues in the CDR3. The CDR3 DNA follows: TGCAGTGCCTTTGGGGGCCTGAACTATGGCTACACCTTC. Its translation: CSAFGGLNYGYTF.

The chain has TRBV7-2 and TRBJ2-3, with D unclear. V shed 5 bases and J shed 0 bases, with 18 bases lying between them. The CDR3 has 17 residues. The germline V gene encodes CDR1 SGHTA and CDR2 FQGNSA. The CDR3 loop reads CASSRTGGPASTDTQYF. The CDR3 bases are TGTGCCAGCAGCCGCACCGGCGGCCCAGCTAGCACAGATACGCAGTATTTT.

This clonotype has just a few counts. V usage is TRBV10-2 and J usage is TRBJ1-5; no definite D call. Trimming shortened V by 6 bases and J by 4 bases, and 10 bases separated the two germline ends. This CDR3 has 13 amino acids. In germline, CDR1 is WSHSY, CDR2 SAAADI. The CDR3 bases are TGCGCCAGCAGCGAGGACCGGAATCAGCCCCAGCATTTT. Encoded protein: CASSEDRNQPQHF.

This clonotype was seen at least ten times. The V gene is TRBV2, the J gene TRBJ1-1, with TRBD1 identical over 7 bases. Per germline, CDR1 SNHLY and CDR2 FYNNEI. V dropped 6 bases and J dropped 0; count of bases not matched to a gene: 7. The CDR3 has 15 amino acids. The CDR3 reads CASRQGGSMNTEAFF. CDR3 DNA: TGTGCCAGCAGGCAGGGGGGATCAATGAACACTGAAGCTTTCTTT.

This chain joins TRBV4-2 and TRBJ1-5; 9 nucleotides line up with TRBD1. CDR1 is LGHNA and CDR2 is YNFKEQ in the germline V gene. The CDR3 length is 15 residues. Trimming at V came to 4 bases and at J to 5 bases, leaving 6 bases not matched to a gene. The CDR3 DNA is TGTGCCAGCAGCCGAAACCGGGACAGGGATCAGCCCCAGCATTTT. Its translation: CASSRNRDRDQPQHF.

The sample holds many counts of this clonotype. The rearrangement links TRBV6-2 or TRBV6-3 to TRBJ1-6, with D possibly being TRBD1 (6 bases). Germline values: CDR1 MNHEY, CDR2 SVGEGT. With 4 bases removed from V and 7 bases from J, the gap between germline ends came to 11 bases. The CDR3 extends over 14 amino acids. CDR3 nucleotide sequence: TGTGCCAGCAGTTTACTCCAGGGGAATTCACCCCTCCACTTT. Its translation is CASSLLQGNSPLHF.

This clonotype appeared a few times. The V gene is TRBV27, the J gene TRBJ2-3; possibly TRBD1 for D (6 bases). Trimming took off 8 bases at V and 6 bases at J, with 21 bases between the two ends. CDR1 is MNHEY, CDR2 SMNVEV, per germline (reference sequence). CDR3 length: 15 amino acids. The CDR3 protein is CASSGTPLISDTQYF. The CDR3, as DNA: TGTGCCAGCTCCGGGACACCATTGATATCGGATACGCAGTATTTT.